This T cell receptor beta chain emerged from a study of blood T cells in healthy people across ages. Germline-derived CDR1 and CDR2 are LNHNV and YYDKDF (reference sequence). This CDR3 is built from 15 residues. V gave up 5 bases and J gave up 8 bases, with 21 bases separating them. With a J-beta primer mix and a sample-barcoded 5' primer, a second PCR ran about 7 to 12 cycles. One entry per CDR3 protein results from TCRdb running MiXCR on the 5' RACE reads. Among 800,000 or so distinct CDR3 sequences listed, about 42% were seen once. This clonotype was picked up a small number of times. V and J are TRBV15 and TRBJ1-2; the D is unclear. The sample taken for sequencing was blood. This clonotype was sampled from an elderly man in good health. CDR3 residues: CATSLKVGSGVGYTF. The CDR3 nucleotides read TGTGCCACCAGCCTCAAGGTGGGCTCCGGCGTGGGCTACACCTTC.